This passage covers 19 T cell receptor beta chains from one sample sequenced in a study of blood T cell repertoires in COVID-19. Assay used: immunoSEQ multiplex PCR; TCRdb lists only in-frame clones, some missing. The table has about 390,000 clones, 70% to 90% seen once; the top ten hold 2.3%. The sample was peripheral blood. The receptor source for this set is a woman aged 60-75 years with COVID-19, enrolled during active disease.

J is TRBJ2-3 and V is TRBV27; 10 bases agree with TRBD2. J lost 2 bases, V lost 5 bases, and 13 bases had no gene match. The CDR3 contains 18 residues. The germline gives CDR1 MNHEY, CDR2 SMNVEV (reference sequence). The CDR3 DNA is TGTGCCAGCAGTCGGCTGATTAGCGGGGGGCGTTTCACAGATACGCAGTATTTT. Encoded protein: CASSRLISGGRFTDTQYF.

This chain uses TRBV14 with TRBJ1-2; D is possibly TRBD1 (5 bases). CDR3 length: 15 residues. Germline CDR1 reads SGHDN; CDR2 reads FVKESK. V lost 4 bases to trimming and J lost 1 base, with 13 bases between them. CDR3 sequence (DNA): TGTGCCAGCAGCCTCCCTGGGGCGTTTAACTATGGCTACACCTTC. It specifies CASSLPGAFNYGYTF.

This clone was seen a handful of times. The rearrangement links TRBV18 to TRBJ2-1; D is perhaps TRBD1 (7 bases). The CDR3 contains 13 residues. The V end lost 0 bases, the J end lost 12 bases, and 12 bases lay between the germline ends. Germline CDR1 reads KGHSH; CDR2 reads LQKENI. The CDR3 reads CASSPPHRGGQFF. The DNA of the CDR3 is TGTGCCAGCTCACCACCGCACAGGGGAGGGCAGTTCTTC.

V and J are TRBV5-6 and TRBJ1-2; a possible D gene is TRBD1 (5 bases). V was pared by 4 bases and J by 4 bases, with 20 bases between. Germline CDR1 reads SGHDT; CDR2 reads YYEEEE. There are 16 residues in the CDR3. CDR3 DNA sequence: TGTGCCAGCAGCCTACGAAATAGGCAGGGTGCCTATGGCTACACCTTC. As protein: CASSLRNRQGAYGYTF.

J is TRBJ2-7 and V is TRBV5-1, with D perhaps matching TRBD1 (6 bases). Germline V gene sequence: CDR1 SGHRS, CDR2 YFSETQ. Between the trimmed V and J ends, which lost 4 bases and 5 bases, there was a span of 16 bases. The CDR3 covers 14 residues. CDR3 amino acids: CASSRPAQGNEQYF. CDR3 coding DNA: TGCGCCAGCAGCCGACCTGCACAGGGAAACGAGCAGTACTTC.

The chain joins TRBV11-2 to TRBJ2-5; tentative D call: TRBD1 (6 bases). The CDR3 consists of 14 residues. Trimming cost V 5 bases and J 2 bases, with 12 bases left between them. The germline gives CDR1 SGHAT, CDR2 FQNNGV. In nucleotides, the CDR3 is TGTGCCAGCAGCCCGGGACATCTACAAGAGACCCAGTACTTC. The encoded protein is CASSPGHLQETQYF.

J is TRBJ2-7 and V is TRBV3-1 (or the pseudogene TRBV3-2); D not resolved. The CDR3 extends over 13 amino acids. The V gene's germline CDR1 is LGHDT and CDR2 YNNKEL (reference sequence). V dropped 2 bases and J dropped 0 bases, with 5 bases sitting between them. The CDR3 nucleotides are TGTGCCAGCAGCCAATTGAGCTCCTACGAGCAGTACTTC. It is translated as CASSQLSSYEQYF.

This rearrangement joins TRBV5-6 to TRBJ1-5, with a possible D match to TRBD1 (6 bases). The CDR3 has 16 residues. Trimming cost V 4 bases and J 0 bases, with 14 bases left between them. Germline V lookup: CDR1 SGHDT, CDR2 YYEEEE. CDR3 DNA sequence: TGTGCCAGCAGCATTTTCGGACAGTATAGCAATCAGCCCCAGCATTTT. This codes for CASSIFGQYSNQPQHF.

This chain joins TRBV6-2 or TRBV6-3 and TRBJ1-1, with unresolved D. The CDR3 has 12 amino acids. V was cut by 0 bases and J by 10 bases, with 9 bases left in between. Germline V gene data show CDR1 as MNHEY and CDR2 as SVGEGT. CDR3: CASSYSAHVAFF. In DNA, the CDR3 is TGTGCCAGCAGTTACTCAGCTCATGTAGCTTTCTTT.

The gene calls are TRBV19 and TRBJ1-1; a possible D gene is TRBD1 (6 bases). CDR1 and CDR2 from the germline V gene are LNHDA and SQIVND (reference sequence). This CDR3 comprises 13 residues. Trimming took 2 bases from V and 3 from J, leaving 7 bases between them. The CDR3 loop is CASSIKGDTEAFF. The CDR3, as DNA: TGTGCCAGTAGTATAAAGGGGGACACTGAAGCTTTCTTT. The entire variable domain, with the rest obtained from reference TRBV19 and TRBJ1-1, is as follows: DGGITQSPKYLFRKEGQNVTLSCEQNLNHDAMYWYRQDPGQGLRLIYYSQIVNDFQKGDIAEGYSVSREKKESFPLTVTSAQKNPTAFYLCASSIKGDTEAFFGQGTRLTVV.

V gene TRBV4-1 combines with J gene TRBJ2-7; 10 bases align to TRBD1. The CDR3 spans 15 residues. Unmatched junction bases numbered 8, after V lost 4 bases and J lost 5 bases. CDR1 is MGHRA and CDR2 is YSYEKL in the germline V gene. The CDR3 spells CASSRSPGQGNEQYF. CDR3 coding DNA: TGCGCCAGCAGCCGCTCCCCGGGACAGGGGAACGAGCAGTACTTC.

The rearrangement joins TRBV9 to TRBJ1-4; weak D call: TRBD1 (6 bases). The V gene's germline CDR1 is SGDLS and CDR2 YYNGEE. This CDR3 spans 15 amino acids. Trimming took 2 bases from V and 3 from J, leaving 11 bases between them. CDR3 in DNA: TGTGCCAGCAGCGTTGGGGGCTCAGCTAATGAAAAACTGTTTTTT. Protein: CASSVGGSANEKLFF. Complete variable domain (other parts from reference TRBV9 and TRBJ1-4): DSGVTQTPKHLITATGQRVTLRCSPRSGDLSVYWYQQSLDQGLQFLIQYYNGEERAKGNILERFSAQQFPDLHSELNLSSLELGDSALYFCASSVGGSANEKLFFGSGTQLSVL.

This chain connects TRBV7-2 to TRBJ2-5, with 7 bases fitting TRBD1. Germline V gives CDR1 SGHTA, CDR2 FQGNSA. This CDR3 is 14 amino acids long. Losses at the gene ends were 1 base for V and 2 bases for J; bases not matched to a gene: 1. CDR3 sequence: CASSLGGQQETQYF. CDR3 DNA: TGTGCCAGCAGCTTAGGGGGACAGCAAGAGACCCAGTACTTC.

A single count supports this clone. This chain connects TRBV7-3 to TRBJ1-2; weak D call: TRBD1 (6 bases). The V and J ends lost 5 bases and 5 bases respectively, with 12 bases between them. CDR1 is SGHTA, CDR2 FQGTGA, per germline. This CDR3 has 13 residues. As DNA, the CDR3 is TGTGCCAGCAGCCGGGAAGGGGGTTATGGCTACACCTTC. Protein: CASSREGGYGYTF.

V is TRBV2 and J is TRBJ1-1; D remains unclear. The CDR3 spans 13 residues. Germline V gives CDR1 SNHLY, CDR2 FYNNEI. V lost 9 bases, J lost 0 bases, and 11 bases lay in between. CDR3 coding DNA: TGTGCCAGAAGCGGCACCTTGAACACTGAAGCTTTCTTT. Its translation is CARSGTLNTEAFF.

This chain joins TRBV28 and TRBJ1-1; maybe TRBD1 (5 bases). The CDR3 covers 15 residues. V shed 5 bases and J shed 0 bases, with 13 bases lying between them. Germline-derived CDR1 and CDR2 are MDHEN and SYDVKM. CDR3 region: CASSRAQGMNTEAFF. CDR3 in DNA: TGTGCCAGCAGTAGGGCCCAGGGTATGAACACTGAAGCTTTCTTT. Full variable domain (missing parts from reference TRBV28 and TRBJ1-1): DVKVTQSSRYLVKRTGEKVFLECVQDMDHENMFWYRQDPGLGLRLIYFSYDVKMKEKGDIPEGYSVSREKKERFSLILESASTNQTSMYLCASSRAQGMNTEAFFGQGTRLTVV.

This rearrangement joins TRBV11-1 to TRBJ2-7; weak D call: TRBD1 (7 bases). V dropped 2 bases and J dropped 5 bases, with 19 bases sitting between them. Germline-derived CDR1 and CDR2 are SGHAT and FQDESV (reference sequence). The CDR3 runs 16 residues. Here the CDR3 reads CASSLTTGEVFDEQYF. DNA for the CDR3: TGTGCCAGCAGCTTAACCACAGGGGAGGTCTTCGACGAGCAGTACTTC.

This chain connects TRBV12-3 or TRBV12-4 to TRBJ2-7; TRBD1 is a possible D gene (5 bases). This CDR3 has 13 amino acids. Trimming left V 3 bases short and J 8 bases short, with 14 bases between. The CDR3 protein is CASSFNRGAKQYF. Written as DNA, the CDR3 is TGTGCCAGCAGTTTTAATAGGGGCGCAAAGCAGTACTTC.

The chain carries TRBV12-5 and TRBJ1-1; perhaps TRBD1 as D (5 bases). V lost 5 bases and J lost 3, with 16 bases in between. CDR3 size: 15 residues. Germline CDR1 is LGHNT and CDR2 is FRNRAP. The CDR3 protein is CASGPPLRGDTEAFF. As DNA, the CDR3 is TGTGCTAGTGGTCCCCCCCTCCGGGGGGACACTGAAGCTTTCTTT.